The table lists the clone carrying this T cell receptor (beta chain) with a few counts. Its specificity is unknown. The data were obtained in a study of T-cell memory formation after mild COVID-19. General study results and limits: Day 37-peaking second-wave clones had unconfirmed SARS-CoV-2 specificity. Among CD4+ contracting clones, most were CM and EM, and CD8+ ones EMRA.

Germline lookup yields CDR1 ENHRY and CDR2 SYGVKD. This CDR3 is built from 13 residues. The V end was cut by 11 bases, the J end by 1 base, with 14 bases between. Each CDR3 protein gets one entry after TCRdb re-called the 5' RACE reads with MiXCR. The table has approximately 290,000 distinct CDR3 sequences, approximately 20% seen once. This clonotype originated in a man between 18 and 29 years old who had mild COVID-19 (a few samples of this study predate the infection). Cell type and time point are not known. Sequencing was done on a sample of PBMCs or a T cell subset sorted from them (not recorded which). V usage is TRBV10-3 and J usage is TRBJ2-5, with a weak D call TRBD1 (5 bases). The CDR3 reads CAVVVGPQETQYF. For the CDR3, the DNA is TGTGCCGTCGTTGTGGGGCCCCAAGAGACCCAGTACTTC.